This T cell receptor (beta chain) emerged from a study of vaccination and CD4 T cells after COVID-19. Study information: Overlapping peptides of the spike proteins of SARS-CoV-2, HCoV-NL63, HCoV-OC43 and HCoV-229E were used for cell stimulation.

Treatment reported: approximately 11-day PBMC culture with coronavirus spike peptide pools or control peptides (ViraFEST assay). ViraFEST expanded antigen-specific T cells with peptide pools, then sequenced TCRs. Fresh IL-2 medium was used to replace half of the medium on days 3 and 7. This CDR3 has 15 residues. With V trimmed by 2 bases and J by 4 bases, 6 bases remained unmatched. Germline lookup yields CDR1 SNHLY and CDR2 FYNNEI. This clonotype was counted a few times. Its specificity is unknown. Sequencing of DNA taken from cultured CD4+ T cells relied on the Oncomine TCR Beta short-read assay. Genomic DNA was extracted from cultured CD4+ T cells. TCRdb re-analysed the PCR reads in MiXCR, keeping a single row per CDR3 protein. In the table there are 10,000 to 12,000 distinct CDR3 sequences, approximately 49% of which are singletons.

V gene TRBV2 combines with J gene TRBJ2-5, with 8 bases identical to TRBD1. Sample: CD4+ T cells from blood, cultured in vitro. This TCR came from a human donor who had recovered from COVID-19. In DNA form, the CDR3 reads TGTGCCAGCAGTGAAAGGGACAGGTCGGGAGAGACCCAGTACTTC. Translation gives CASSERDRSGETQYF.